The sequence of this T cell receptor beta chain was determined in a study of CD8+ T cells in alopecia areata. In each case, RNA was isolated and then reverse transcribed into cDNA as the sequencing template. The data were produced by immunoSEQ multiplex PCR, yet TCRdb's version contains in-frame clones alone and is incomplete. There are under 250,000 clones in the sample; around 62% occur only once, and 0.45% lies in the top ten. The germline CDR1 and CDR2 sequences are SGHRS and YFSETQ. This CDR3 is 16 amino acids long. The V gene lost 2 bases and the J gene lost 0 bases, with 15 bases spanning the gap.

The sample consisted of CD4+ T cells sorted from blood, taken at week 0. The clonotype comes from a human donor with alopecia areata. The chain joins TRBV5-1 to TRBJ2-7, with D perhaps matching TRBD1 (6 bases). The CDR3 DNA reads TGCGCCAGCAGCTTTAACACCGGGACATCCTCCTACGAGCAGTACTTC. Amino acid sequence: CASSFNTGTSSYEQYF. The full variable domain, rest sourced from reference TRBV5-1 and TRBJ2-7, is KAGVTQTPRYLIKTRGQQVTLSCSPISGHRSVSWYQQTPGQGLQFLFEYFSETQRNKGNFPGRFSGRQFSNSRSEMNVSTLELGDSALYLCASSFNTGTSSYEQYFGPGTRLTVT.